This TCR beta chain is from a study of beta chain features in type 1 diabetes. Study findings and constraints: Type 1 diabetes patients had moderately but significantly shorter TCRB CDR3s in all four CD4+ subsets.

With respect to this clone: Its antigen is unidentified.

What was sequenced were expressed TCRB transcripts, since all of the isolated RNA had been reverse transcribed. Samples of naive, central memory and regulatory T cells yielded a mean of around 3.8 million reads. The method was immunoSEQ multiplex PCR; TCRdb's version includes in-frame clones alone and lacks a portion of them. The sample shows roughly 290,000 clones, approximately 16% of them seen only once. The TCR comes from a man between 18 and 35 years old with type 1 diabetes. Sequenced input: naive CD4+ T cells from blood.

The CDR3 sequence: CAWDRGRLNTEAFF. The DNA for the CDR3 is TGTGCCTGGGACAGGGGCCGACTCAACACTGAAGCTTTCTTT. V usage is TRBV30 and J usage is TRBJ1-1; 8 bases fit TRBD1. V shed 5 bases and J 2 bases; nucleotides not matched to a gene: 7. There are 14 residues in the CDR3. The germline V gene has CDR1 GTSNPN and CDR2 SVGIG (reference sequence).